The rows below give T cell receptor beta chains drawn from one sample of a study of cytomegalovirus exposure and HLA in healthy donors. Using immunoSEQ multiplex PCR, the repertoire was profiled, and TCRdb retains in-frame clones only, with some absent. The sample shows about 96,000 clones, 65% to 85% of them seen only once. The sample comprised PBMCs. The receptors come from a female donor in good health and CMV-seropositive. Each CDR3 is given with its conserved first and last residue. D genes are given only for firm matches. Where a row states a size, it is once, few, many or the class of an expanded clone; other rows omit it.

D gene,clone size,V gene,J gene,CDR3 protein,CDR3 DNA
-,-,TRBV19,TRBJ1-1,CASSIGRVKGAEAFF,TGTGCCAGTAGTATCGGCAGGGTGAAGGGGGCTGAAGCTTTCTTT
TRBD1,-,TRBV7-2,TRBJ2-7,CASSRAGQGIDEQYF,TGTGCCAGCAGCCGGGCGGGACAGGGGATCGACGAGCAGTACTTC
TRBD1,once,TRBV5-4,TRBJ1-4,CASSSGQGTTNEKLFF,TGTGCCAGCAGCTCCGGACAGGGAACAACTAATGAAAAACTGTTTTTT
TRBD2,-,TRBV7-8,TRBJ2-1,CASSLLGGLAGVSEQFF,TGTGCCAGCAGCCTTCTGGGGGGACTAGCGGGAGTGTCTGAGCAGTTCTTC
-,-,TRBV5-1,TRBJ2-2,CASSSIGQLNTGELFF,TGCGCCAGCAGCTCAATAGGACAGCTCAACACCGGGGAGCTGTTTTTT
-,-,TRBV15,TRBJ1-1,CATSGGRALNTEAFF,TGTGCCACCAGCGGGGGGAGGGCCCTGAACACTGAAGCTTTCTTT
-,-,TRBV28,TRBJ1-1,CASSSGDMNTEAFF,TGTGCCAGCAGTTCCGGGGATATGAACACTGAAGCTTTCTTT
-,few,TRBV4-1,TRBJ1-4,CASRRDPTIYEKLFF,TGCGCCAGCCGCAGGGATCCAACGATCTATGAAAAACTGTTTTTT
TRBD1,few,TRBV10-3,TRBJ1-2,CAISSQGEDYGYTF,TGTGCCATCAGCTCACAGGGGGAGGACTATGGCTACACCTTC
-,-,TRBV5-6,TRBJ2-5,CASSPGLGQETQYF,TGTGCCAGCAGCCCCGGACTGGGACAAGAGACCCAGTACTTC
TRBD1,once,TRBV6-6,TRBJ1-4,CASSPGTGPHSEKLFF,TGTGCCAGCAGCCCCGGGACAGGGCCCCACTCTGAAAAACTGTTTTTT
TRBD1,-,TRBV6-5,TRBJ1-5,CASRVDRTSNQPQHF,TGTGCCAGCAGAGTGGACAGGACCAGCAATCAGCCCCAGCATTTT
-,-,TRBV9,TRBJ2-7,CASSVGGSAYEQYF,TGTGCCAGCAGCGTAGGCGGGTCCGCCTACGAGCAGTACTTC
-,-,TRBV27,TRBJ1-1,CASKWAAMNAEAFF,TGTGCCAGCAAGTGGGCAGCCATGAACGCTGAAGCTTTCTTT
-,-,TRBV7-2,TRBJ2-4,CASSADSGIQYF,TGTGCCAGCAGCGCGGATTCCGGCATTCAGTACTTC
TRBD2,-,TRBV15,TRBJ2-7,CATSPRLAGGVEQYF,TGTGCCACCAGCCCCCGACTAGCGGGTGGGGTCGAGCAGTACTTC
-,-,TRBV5-4,TRBJ1-2,CASSLSGYGYTF,TGTGCCAGCAGCTTGTCCGGCTATGGCTACACCTTC
-,few,TRBV25-1,TRBJ1-4,CASTTQGGVGEKLFF,TGCGCCAGCACCACGCAGGGAGGAGTAGGCGAAAAACTGTTTTTT
TRBD2,few,TRBV28,TRBJ2-5,CASMSGGRETQYF,TGTGCCAGCATGAGCGGGGGGCGAGAGACCCAGTACTTC
TRBD1,few,TRBV6-5,TRBJ1-2,CASSGTQGFYGYTF,TGTGCCAGCAGTGGGACACAGGGGTTCTATGGCTACACCTTC
-,-,TRBV7-9,TRBJ1-5,CASSEGSGVSNQPQHF,TGTGCCAGCAGCGAGGGGTCAGGGGTAAGCAATCAGCCCCAGCATTTT
TRBD1,-,TRBV7-2,TRBJ1-3,CASSLAGTAPGNTIYF,TGTGCCAGCAGCTTAGCCGGGACAGCTCCTGGAAACACCATATATTTT
TRBD1,once,TRBV11-3,TRBJ2-1,CASSPGGQGGNEQFF,TGTGCCAGCAGCCCGGGTGGACAGGGCGGCAATGAGCAGTTCTTC
-,-,TRBV6-5,TRBJ2-7,CASSRTASYEQYF,TGTGCCAGCAGCCGGACAGCCTCCTACGAGCAGTACTTC
TRBD2,-,TRBV29-1,TRBJ2-7,CSVEISGAAGEQYF,TGCAGCGTTGAAATTAGCGGGGCCGCCGGGGAGCAGTACTTC
-,-,TRBV15,TRBJ1-3,CATRGGPGSGNTIYF,TGTGCCACCCGGGGGGGTCCGGGCTCTGGAAACACCATATATTTT
TRBD1,-,TRBV18,TRBJ1-1,CASSPLDRTEAFF,TGTGCCAGCTCACCTTTGGACAGGACTGAAGCTTTCTTT
-,-,TRBV7-3,TRBJ1-2,CASSLAQGGVGYTF,TGTGCCAGCAGCCTGGCTCAGGGAGGGGTTGGCTACACCTTC
-,-,TRBV7-3,TRBJ2-2,CASSPDRNTGELFF,TGTGCCAGCAGCCCAGATCGGAACACCGGGGAGCTGTTTTTT
TRBD2,-,TRBV7-2,TRBJ2-1,CASTTFRRGGIEEQFF,TGTGCCAGCACCACCTTTAGGCGGGGGGGAATCGAGGAGCAGTTCTTC
TRBD1,-,TRBV11-2,TRBJ1-1,CASSPVGQGKAFF,TGTGCCAGCAGCCCAGTGGGACAGGGAAAAGCTTTCTTT
-,few,TRBV5-1,TRBJ2-3,CASSLLPPPGSTDTQYF,TGCGCCAGCAGCTTGCTGCCTCCCCCGGGGAGCACAGATACGCAGTATTTT
TRBD1,-,TRBV11-2,TRBJ2-7,CASSLSLGGAVHEQYF,TGTGCCAGCAGCTTAAGCCTAGGGGGCGCCGTCCACGAGCAGTACTTC
TRBD1,-,TRBV5-6,TRBJ1-6,CASSPARGSNSPLHF,TGTGCCAGCAGCCCAGCCAGGGGGAGTAATTCACCCCTCCACTTT
-,medium-sized,TRBV7-9,TRBJ2-1,CASSLGRQASQFF,TGTGCCAGCAGCTTAGGCCGGCAGGCCTCGCAGTTCTTC
-,-,TRBV10-3,TRBJ2-3,CAISGAGASTDTQYF,TGTGCCATCAGTGGGGCGGGGGCTAGCACAGATACGCAGTATTTT
TRBD1,few,TRBV5-4,TRBJ2-7,CASSPPGQGKSYEQYF,TGTGCCAGCAGCCCCCCGGGACAGGGTAAATCCTACGAGCAGTACTTC
TRBD1,-,TRBV4-3,TRBJ1-2,CASSQDRGAGYTF,TGCGCCAGCAGCCAAGACAGGGGGGCTGGCTACACCTTC
-,-,TRBV27,TRBJ2-7,CASTPVGTYEQYF,TGTGCCAGCACCCCCGTCGGGACCTACGAGCAGTACTTC
TRBD1,few,TRBV6-5,TRBJ1-1,CASSRSGQLTEAFF,TGTGCCAGCAGCCGCTCGGGACAGCTCACTGAAGCTTTCTTT
-,few,TRBV28,TRBJ2-4,CASRKRTAKNIQYF,TGTGCCAGCAGGAAGCGGACCGCCAAAAACATTCAGTACTTC
-,-,TRBV30,TRBJ1-2,CAWSVPGRTGYTF,TGTGCCTGGAGTGTACCCGGGAGAACCGGCTACACCTTC
TRBD1,once,TRBV15,TRBJ2-7,CATSRRQGDYEQYF,TGTGCCACCAGCAGACGGCAGGGGGATTACGAGCAGTACTTC
-,few,TRBV5-4,TRBJ2-7,CASSSGTPSLTPYEQYF,TGTGCCAGCAGCTCAGGGACTCCCTCATTGACCCCCTACGAGCAGTACTTC
-,-,TRBV4-1,TRBJ1-3,CASSQDTAGNTIYF,TGCGCCAGCAGCCAAGACACAGCCGGAAACACCATATATTTT
TRBD1,-,TRBV7-8,TRBJ1-2,CASSSNPTGGYGYTF,TGTGCCAGCAGCTCGAACCCGACAGGGGGCTATGGCTACACCTTC
-,-,TRBV4-3,TRBJ1-3,CASSQTQASGNTIYF,TGCGCCAGCAGCCAAACACAGGCCTCTGGAAACACCATATATTTT